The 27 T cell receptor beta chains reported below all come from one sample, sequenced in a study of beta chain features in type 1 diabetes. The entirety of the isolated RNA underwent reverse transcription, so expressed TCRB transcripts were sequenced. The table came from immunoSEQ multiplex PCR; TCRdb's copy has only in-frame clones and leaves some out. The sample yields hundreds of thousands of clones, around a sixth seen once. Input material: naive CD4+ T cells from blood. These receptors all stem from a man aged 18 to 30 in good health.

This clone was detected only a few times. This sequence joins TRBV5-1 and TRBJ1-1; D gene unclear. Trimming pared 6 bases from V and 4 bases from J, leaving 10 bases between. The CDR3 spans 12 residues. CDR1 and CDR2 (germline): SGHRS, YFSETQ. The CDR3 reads CASIAEGTEAFF. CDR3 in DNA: TGCGCCAGCATCGCTGAGGGCACTGAAGCTTTCTTT.

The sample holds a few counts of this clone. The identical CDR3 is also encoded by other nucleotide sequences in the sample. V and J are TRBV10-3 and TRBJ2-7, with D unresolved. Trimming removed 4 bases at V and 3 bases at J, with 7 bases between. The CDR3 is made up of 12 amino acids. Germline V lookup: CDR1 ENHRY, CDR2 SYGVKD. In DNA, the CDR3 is TGTGCCATCAGTGGAACGGACTACGAGCAGTACTTC. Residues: CAISGTDYEQYF.

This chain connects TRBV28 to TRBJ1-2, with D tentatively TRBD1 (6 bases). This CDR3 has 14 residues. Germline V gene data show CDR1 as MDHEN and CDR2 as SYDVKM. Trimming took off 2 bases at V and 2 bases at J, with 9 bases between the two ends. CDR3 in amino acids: CASSLVQGNYGYTF. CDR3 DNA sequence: TGTGCCAGCAGTTTAGTACAGGGCAACTATGGCTACACCTTC.

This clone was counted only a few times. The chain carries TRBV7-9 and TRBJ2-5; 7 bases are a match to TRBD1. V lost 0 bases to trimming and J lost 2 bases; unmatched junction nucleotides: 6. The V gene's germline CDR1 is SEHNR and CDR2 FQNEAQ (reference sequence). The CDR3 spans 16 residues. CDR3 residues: CASSLARQGLQETQYF. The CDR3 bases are TGTGCCAGCAGCTTAGCCAGACAGGGATTACAAGAGACCCAGTACTTC.

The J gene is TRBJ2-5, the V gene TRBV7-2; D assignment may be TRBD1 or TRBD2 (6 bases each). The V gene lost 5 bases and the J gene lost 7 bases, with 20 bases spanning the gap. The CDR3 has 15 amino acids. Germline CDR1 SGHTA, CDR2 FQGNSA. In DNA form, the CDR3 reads TGTGCCAGCAGCGCCGGCAGCGGGCAGGGGCGGACCCAGTACTTC. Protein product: CASSAGSGQGRTQYF.

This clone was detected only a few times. CDR3 sequence reads: CASRIGLAGGSGYEQYF. The CDR3 DNA follows: TGCGCCAGCAGAATCGGACTAGCGGGAGGATCAGGGTACGAGCAGTACTTC. The chain carries TRBV5-1 and TRBJ2-7; 14 nucleotides line up with TRBD2. The CDR3 has 17 amino acids. Germline-derived CDR1 and CDR2 are SGHRS and YFSETQ. With 5 bases clipped from V and 4 bases from J, the junction kept 11 bases outside the gene matches.

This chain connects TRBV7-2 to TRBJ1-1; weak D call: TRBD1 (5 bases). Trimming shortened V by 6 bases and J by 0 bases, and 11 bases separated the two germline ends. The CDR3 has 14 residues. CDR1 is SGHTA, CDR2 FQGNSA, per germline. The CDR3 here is CASSPQGLNTEAFF. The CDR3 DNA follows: TGTGCCAGCAGTCCCCAGGGATTGAACACTGAAGCTTTCTTT.

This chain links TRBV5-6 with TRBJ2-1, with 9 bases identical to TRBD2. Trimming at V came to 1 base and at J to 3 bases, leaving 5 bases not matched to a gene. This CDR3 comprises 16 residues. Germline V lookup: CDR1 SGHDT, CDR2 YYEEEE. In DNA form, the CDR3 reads TGTGCCAGCAGCTTGAGCGCGACTAGCGGCTACAATGAGCAGTTCTTC. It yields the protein CASSLSATSGYNEQFF.

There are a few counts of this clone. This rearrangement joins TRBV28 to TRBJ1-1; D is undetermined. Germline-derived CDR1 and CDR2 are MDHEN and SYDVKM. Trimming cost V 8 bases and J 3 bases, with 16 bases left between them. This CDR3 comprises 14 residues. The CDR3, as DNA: TGTGCCAGCTTCGTCACCCCGTGGGACACTGAAGCTTTCTTT. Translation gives CASFVTPWDTEAFF. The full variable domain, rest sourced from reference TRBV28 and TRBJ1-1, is DVKVTQSSRYLVKRTGEKVFLECVQDMDHENMFWYRQDPGLGLRLIYFSYDVKMKEKGDIPEGYSVSREKKERFSLILESASTNQTSMYLCASFVTPWDTEAFFGQGTRLTVV.

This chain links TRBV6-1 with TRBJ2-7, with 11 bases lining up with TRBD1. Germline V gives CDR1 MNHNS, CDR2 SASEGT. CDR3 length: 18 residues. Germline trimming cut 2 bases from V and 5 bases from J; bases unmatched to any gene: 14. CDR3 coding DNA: TGTGCCAGCAGTGAAAAATCCCCGGACAGGGGGCTTCCGGACGAGCAGTACTTC. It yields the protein CASSEKSPDRGLPDEQYF.

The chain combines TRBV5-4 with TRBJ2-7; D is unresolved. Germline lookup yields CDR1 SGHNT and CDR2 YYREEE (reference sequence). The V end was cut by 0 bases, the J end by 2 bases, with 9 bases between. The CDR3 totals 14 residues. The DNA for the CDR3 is TGTGCCAGCAGCTTGGTTGCGGCCCCCTACGAGCAGTACTTC. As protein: CASSLVAAPYEQYF. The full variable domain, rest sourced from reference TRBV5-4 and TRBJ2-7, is ETGVTQSPTHLIKTRGQQVTLRCSSQSGHNTVSWYQQALGQGPQFIFQYYREEENGRGNFPPRFSGLQFPNYSSELNVNALELDDSALYLCASSLVAAPYEQYFGPGTRLTVT.

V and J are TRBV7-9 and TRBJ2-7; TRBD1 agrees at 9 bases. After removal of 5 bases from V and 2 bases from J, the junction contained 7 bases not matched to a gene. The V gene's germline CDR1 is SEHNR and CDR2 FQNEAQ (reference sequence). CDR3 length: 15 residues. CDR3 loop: CASSTGTGQTYEQYF. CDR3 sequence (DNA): TGTGCCAGCAGCACCGGGACAGGGCAAACCTACGAGCAGTACTTC.

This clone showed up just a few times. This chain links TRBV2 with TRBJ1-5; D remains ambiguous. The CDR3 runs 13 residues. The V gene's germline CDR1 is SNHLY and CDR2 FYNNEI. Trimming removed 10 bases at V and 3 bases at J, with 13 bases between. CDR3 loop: CAIGRPSNQPQHF. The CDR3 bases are TGTGCCATCGGACGGCCTTCCAATCAGCCCCAGCATTTT.

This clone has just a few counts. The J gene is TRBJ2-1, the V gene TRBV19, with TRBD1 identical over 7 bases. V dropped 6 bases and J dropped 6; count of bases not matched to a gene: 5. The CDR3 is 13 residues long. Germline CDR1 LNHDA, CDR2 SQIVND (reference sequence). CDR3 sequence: CASSARDSNEQFF. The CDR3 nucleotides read TGTGCCAGTAGCGCTAGGGACAGCAATGAGCAGTTCTTC.

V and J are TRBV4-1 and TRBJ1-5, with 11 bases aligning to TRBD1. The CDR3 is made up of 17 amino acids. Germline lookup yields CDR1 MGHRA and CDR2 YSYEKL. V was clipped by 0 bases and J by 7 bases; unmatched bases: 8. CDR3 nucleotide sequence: TGCGCCAGCAGCCAAGAAGTCGGGACAGGGGGTCGCCAGCCCCAGCATTTT. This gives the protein CASSQEVGTGGRQPQHF.

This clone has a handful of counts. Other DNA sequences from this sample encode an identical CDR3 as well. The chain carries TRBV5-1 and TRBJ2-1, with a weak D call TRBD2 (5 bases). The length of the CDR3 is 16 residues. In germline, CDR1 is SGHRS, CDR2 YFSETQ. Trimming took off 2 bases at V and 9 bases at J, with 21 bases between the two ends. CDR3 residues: CASSFLLGGEKGEQFF. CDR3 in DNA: TGCGCCAGCAGCTTTCTCCTAGGAGGAGAGAAGGGTGAGCAGTTCTTC.

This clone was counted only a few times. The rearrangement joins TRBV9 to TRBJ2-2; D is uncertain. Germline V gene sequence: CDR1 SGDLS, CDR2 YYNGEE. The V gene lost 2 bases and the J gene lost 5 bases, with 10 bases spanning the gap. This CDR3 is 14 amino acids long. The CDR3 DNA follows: TGTGCCAGCAGCGTTTGGGGTCAGACCGGGGAGCTGTTTTTT. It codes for CASSVWGQTGELFF.

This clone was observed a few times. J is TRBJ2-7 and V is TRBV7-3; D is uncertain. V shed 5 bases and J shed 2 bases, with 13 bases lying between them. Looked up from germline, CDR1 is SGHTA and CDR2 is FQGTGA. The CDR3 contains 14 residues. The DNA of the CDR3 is TGTGCCAGCAGCCCATCTGGGTGGGCCTACGAGCAGTACTTC. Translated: CASSPSGWAYEQYF.

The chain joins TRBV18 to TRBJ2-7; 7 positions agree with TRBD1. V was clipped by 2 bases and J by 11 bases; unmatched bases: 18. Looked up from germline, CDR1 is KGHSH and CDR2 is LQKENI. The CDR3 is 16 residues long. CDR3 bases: TGTGCCAGCTCACCATCAGGGGGATCGGGACAGTCCCCGGAGTACTTC. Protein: CASSPSGGSGQSPEYF.

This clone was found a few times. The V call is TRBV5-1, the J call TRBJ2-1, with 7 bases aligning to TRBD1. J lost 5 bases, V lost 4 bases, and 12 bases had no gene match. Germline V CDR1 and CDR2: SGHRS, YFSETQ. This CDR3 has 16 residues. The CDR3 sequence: CASSRAPGQRNNEQFF. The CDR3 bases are TGCGCCAGCAGCAGAGCTCCGGGACAGAGGAACAATGAGCAGTTCTTC.

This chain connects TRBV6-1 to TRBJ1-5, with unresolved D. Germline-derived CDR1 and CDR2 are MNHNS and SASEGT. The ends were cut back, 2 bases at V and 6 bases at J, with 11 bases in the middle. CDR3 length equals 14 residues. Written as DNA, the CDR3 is TGTGCCAGCAGTGAAAGGGAGGCGAGTCAGCCCCAGCATTTT. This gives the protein CASSEREASQPQHF.

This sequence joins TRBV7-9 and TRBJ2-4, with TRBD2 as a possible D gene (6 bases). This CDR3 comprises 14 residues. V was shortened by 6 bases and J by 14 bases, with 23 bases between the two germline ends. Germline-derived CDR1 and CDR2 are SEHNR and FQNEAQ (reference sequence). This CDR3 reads CASSQWGDAAPKYF. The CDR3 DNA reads TGTGCCAGCAGTCAGTGGGGGGACGCGGCCCCAAAGTACTTC.

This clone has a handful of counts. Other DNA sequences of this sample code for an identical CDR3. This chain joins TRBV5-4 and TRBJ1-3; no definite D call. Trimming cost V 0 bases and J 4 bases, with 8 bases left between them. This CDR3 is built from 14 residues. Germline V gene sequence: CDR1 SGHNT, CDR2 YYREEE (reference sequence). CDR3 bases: TGTGCCAGCAGCTTGGGTCACTCCGGAAACACCATATATTTT. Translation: CASSLGHSGNTIYF.

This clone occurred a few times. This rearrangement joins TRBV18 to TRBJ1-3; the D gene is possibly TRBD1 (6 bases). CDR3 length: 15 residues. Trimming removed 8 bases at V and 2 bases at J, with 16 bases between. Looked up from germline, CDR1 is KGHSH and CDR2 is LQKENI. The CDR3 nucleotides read TGTGCCAGCCAGATTCGTGGGGGGCCTGGAAACACCATATATTTT. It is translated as CASQIRGGPGNTIYF.

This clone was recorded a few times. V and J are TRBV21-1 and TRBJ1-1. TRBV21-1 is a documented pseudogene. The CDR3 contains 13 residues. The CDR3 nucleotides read TGTGCCAGCAGCACCGAGGGTGGCACTGAAGCTTTCTTT. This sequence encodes CASSTEGGTEAFF.

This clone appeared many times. CDR3 residues: CASSQIMRISTDTQYF. CDR3 DNA: TGTGCCAGCAGCCAAATAATGCGGATTAGCACAGATACGCAGTATTTT. The chain uses TRBV14 and TRBJ2-3; no clear D gene. Germline loops: CDR1 SGHDN, CDR2 FVKESK. There are 16 residues in the CDR3. V lost 2 bases to trimming and J lost 0 bases, with 12 bases between them.

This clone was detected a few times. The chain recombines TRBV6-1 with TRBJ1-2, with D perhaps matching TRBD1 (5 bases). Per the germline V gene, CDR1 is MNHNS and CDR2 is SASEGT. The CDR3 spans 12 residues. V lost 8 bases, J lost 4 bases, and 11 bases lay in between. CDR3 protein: CASQGGAYGYTF. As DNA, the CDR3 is TGTGCCAGCCAGGGAGGTGCCTATGGCTACACCTTC.